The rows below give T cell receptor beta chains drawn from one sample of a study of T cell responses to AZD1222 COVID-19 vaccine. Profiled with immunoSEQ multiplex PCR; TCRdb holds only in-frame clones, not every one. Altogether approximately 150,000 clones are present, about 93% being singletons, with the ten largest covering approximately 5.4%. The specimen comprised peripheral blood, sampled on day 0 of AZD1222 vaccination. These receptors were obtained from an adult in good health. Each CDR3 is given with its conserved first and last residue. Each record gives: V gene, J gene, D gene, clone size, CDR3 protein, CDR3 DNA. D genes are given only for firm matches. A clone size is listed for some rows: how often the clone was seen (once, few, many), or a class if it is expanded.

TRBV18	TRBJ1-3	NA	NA	CASSPQQGTGNTIYF	TGTGCCAGCTCACCACAACAGGGAACTGGAAACACCATATATTTT
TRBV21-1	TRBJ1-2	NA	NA	CASSKGCGGYTF	TGTGCCAGCAGCAAAGGGTGCGGAGGCTACACCTTC
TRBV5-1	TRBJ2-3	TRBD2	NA	CASSLEIAGETDTQYF	TGCGCCAGCAGCTTGGAAATAGCGGGAGAGACAGATACGCAGTATTTT
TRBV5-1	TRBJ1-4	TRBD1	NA	CASSREGAANEKLFF	TGCGCCAGCAGCAGGGAGGGGGCAGCTAATGAAAAACTGTTTTTT
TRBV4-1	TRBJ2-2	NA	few	CASSQPFRQPKNTGELFF	TGCGCCAGCAGCCAACCTTTTAGACAGCCGAAGAACACCGGGGAGCTGTTTTTT
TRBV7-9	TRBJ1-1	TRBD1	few	CASSAVDRAGTEAFF	TGTGCCAGCAGCGCCGTGGACAGGGCAGGGACTGAAGCTTTCTTT
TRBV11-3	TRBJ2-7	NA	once	CASSFGEDYEQYF	TGTGCCAGCTCTTTTGGGGAAGACTACGAGCAGTACTTC
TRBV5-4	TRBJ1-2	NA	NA	CASSLNTDGFGNTF	TGTGCCAGCAGCCTGAACACGGACGGGTTTGGGAACACCTTC
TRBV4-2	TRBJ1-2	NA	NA	CASSQEQFGRGAGYTF	TGTGCCAGCAGCCAAGAGCAATTCGGGAGGGGGGCCGGCTACACCTTC
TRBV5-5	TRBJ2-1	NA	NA	CASSLSGATGQFF	TGTGCCAGCAGCTTGTCGGGGGCTACCGGGCAGTTCTTC
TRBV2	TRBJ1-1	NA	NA	CASARGNTEAFF	TGTGCCAGTGCACGGGGCAACACTGAAGCTTTCTTT
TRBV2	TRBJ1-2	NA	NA	CASGSRGGYTF	TGTGCCAGTGGTAGCAGGGGAGGCTACACCTTC
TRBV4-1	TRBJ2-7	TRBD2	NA	CASSQDGGASYEQYF	TGCGCCAGCAGCCAAGACGGGGGGGCTTCCTACGAGCAGTACTTC
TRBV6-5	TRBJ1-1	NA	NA	CANGVSEAFF	TGTGCCAATGGAGTGTCTGAAGCTTTCTTT
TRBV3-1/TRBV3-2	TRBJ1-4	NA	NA	CASSQKGAGEKLFF	TGTGCCAGCAGCCAAAAAGGGGCGGGTGAAAAACTGTTTTTT
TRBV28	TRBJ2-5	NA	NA	CANSCRVMGETQYF	TGTGCCAATTCTTGCAGGGTGATGGGGGAGACCCAGTACTTC
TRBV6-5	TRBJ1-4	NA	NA	CATSRDPTNEKLFF	TGTGCCACCTCCAGGGATCCAACTAATGAAAAACTGTTTTTT
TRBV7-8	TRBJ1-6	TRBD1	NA	CASSPGQGKSPLHF	TGTGCCAGCAGCCCGGGACAGGGAAAGTCACCCCTCCACTTT
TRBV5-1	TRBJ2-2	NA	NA	CASSLAGRGTGELFF	TGCGCCAGCAGCTTGGCGGGGCGCGGCACCGGGGAGCTGTTTTTT
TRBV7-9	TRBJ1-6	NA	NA	CASSQDSYNSPLHF	TGTGCCAGCAGCCAGGACAGTTATAATTCACCCCTCCACTTT
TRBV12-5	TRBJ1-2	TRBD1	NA	CASGSTPGGQIYGYTF	TGTGCTAGTGGCTCTACCCCGGGGGGACAGATCTATGGCTACACCTTC
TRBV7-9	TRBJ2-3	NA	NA	CASSDAVGHSRDTQYF	TGTGCCAGCAGCGACGCGGTTGGGCATTCGCGAGATACGCAGTATTTT
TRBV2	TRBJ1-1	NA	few	CASSEALGSGETAFF	TGTGCCAGCAGTGAAGCGCTAGGGTCGGGAGAAACAGCTTTCTTT
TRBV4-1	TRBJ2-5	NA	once	CASSQDLVRETQYF	TGCGCCAGCAGCCAAGATCTCGTTCGGGAGACCCAGTACTTC
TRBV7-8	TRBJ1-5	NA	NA	CASSLARVADSNQPQHF	TGTGCCAGCAGCTTAGCGCGGGTGGCGGATAGCAATCAGCCCCAGCATTTT
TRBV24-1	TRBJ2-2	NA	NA	CATSDLTANGELFF	TGTGCCACCAGTGATTTAACAGCTAACGGGGAGCTGTTTTTT
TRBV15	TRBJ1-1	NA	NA	CATSRDLLDEAFF	TGTGCCACCAGCAGAGATCTTCTAGATGAAGCTTTCTTT
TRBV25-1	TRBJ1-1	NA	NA	CASSDLWMSEAFF	TGTGCCAGCAGTGATCTCTGGATGTCCGAAGCTTTCTTT
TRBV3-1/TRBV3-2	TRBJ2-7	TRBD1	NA	CASSPTGATGEQYF	TGTGCCAGCAGCCCGACAGGGGCCACGGGCGAGCAGTACTTC